What follows is one TCR beta chain and its context. Its antigen remains unidentified. Repertoires were generated with immunoSEQ multiplex PCR, while TCRdb's copy carries only in-frame clones and drops some. This table has around 94,000 clones, 92% appearing once. CDR1 and CDR2 (germline): SGHDT, YYEEEE. This CDR3 has 15 amino acids. The J segment lost 7 bases and the V segment lost 4 bases, leaving 6 bases of the junction unmatched. The data belong to a study of siplizumab effects on memory and regulatory T cells. Whole-study results and caveats: With siplizumab, Treg-derived clones averaged about 69% of mappable alloreactive CD4+ clones, versus around 28% in controls.

This clonotype originated in a human donor in good health. Material for sequencing was CD4+ T cells sorted from blood. This sequence joins TRBV5-6 and TRBJ1-6; 9 nucleotides line up with TRBD1. The DNA of the CDR3 is TGTGCCAGCAGCGCAAGGGACAGGGTAAATTCACCCCTCCACTTT. This codes for CASSARDRVNSPLHF.